This T cell receptor (beta chain) was identified during a study of T cells in women clearing cervical HPV infection. Whole-study context: Cases were women with histologically confirmed HPV16-related CIN3 or worse, including 2 invasive cancers. Regarding the study as a whole: Repertoire richness, not evenness, was significantly elevated in CIN3+ cases versus controls. Cases and controls were distinguished at AUC approximately 0.8 by richness and V genes. Controls had more TRBV6-7 (0.16%) than cases (about 0.11%).

Frequency places this clone as medium-sized. The antigen is unknown. The read terminates 3 residues before the CDR3 end, so the remaining end is supplied by the germline J gene. The ends lost 5 bases at V and 7 bases at J; junction bases unmatched: 4. From germline, CDR1 is KGHSH and CDR2 LQKENI. The CDR3 totals 14 residues. Only in-frame clones appear in the TCRdb table, and some are missing; sequencing was by immunoSEQ multiplex PCR. With about 48,000 clones in the sample, the ten largest clones hold around 1.5%. Source material: blood buffy coat. The sequence was collected from a woman between 18 and 70 years old with a cervical HPV16 infection that either progressed to CIN3+ or cleared (not recorded which). The chain carries TRBV18 and TRBJ1-6, with 8 bases aligning to TRBD1. The covered CDR3 bases are TGTGCCAGCTCATCGGGACAGGCAAATTCACCC. It codes for CASSSGQANSP. The whole CDR3 protein is CASSSGQANSPLHF.